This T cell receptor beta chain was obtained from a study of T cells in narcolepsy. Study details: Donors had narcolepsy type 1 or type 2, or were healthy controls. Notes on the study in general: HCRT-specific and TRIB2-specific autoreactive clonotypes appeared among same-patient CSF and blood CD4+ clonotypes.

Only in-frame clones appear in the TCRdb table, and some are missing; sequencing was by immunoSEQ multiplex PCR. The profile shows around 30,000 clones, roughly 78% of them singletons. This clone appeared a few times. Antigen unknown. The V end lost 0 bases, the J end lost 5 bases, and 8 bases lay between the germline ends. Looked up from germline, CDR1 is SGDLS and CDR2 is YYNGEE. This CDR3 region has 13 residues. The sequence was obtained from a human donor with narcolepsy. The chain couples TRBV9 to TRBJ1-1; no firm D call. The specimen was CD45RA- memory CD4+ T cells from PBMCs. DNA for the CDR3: TGTGCCAGCAGCGTAGGGCAGGCAACTGAAGCTTTCTTT. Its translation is CASSVGQATEAFF.